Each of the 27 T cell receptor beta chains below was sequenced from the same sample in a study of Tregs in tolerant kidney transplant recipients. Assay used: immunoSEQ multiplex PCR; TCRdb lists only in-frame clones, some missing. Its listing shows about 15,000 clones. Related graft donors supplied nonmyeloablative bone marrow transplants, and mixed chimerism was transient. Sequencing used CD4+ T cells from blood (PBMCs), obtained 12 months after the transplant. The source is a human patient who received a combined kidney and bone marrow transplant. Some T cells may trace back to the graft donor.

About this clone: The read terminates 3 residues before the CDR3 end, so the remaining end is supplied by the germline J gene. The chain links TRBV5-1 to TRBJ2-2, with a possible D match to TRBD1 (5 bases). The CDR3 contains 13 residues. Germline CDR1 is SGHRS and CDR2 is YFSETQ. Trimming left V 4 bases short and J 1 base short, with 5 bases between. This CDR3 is CASSGQNTGELFF. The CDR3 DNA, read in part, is TGCGCCAGCAGCGGACAGAACACCGGGGAG.

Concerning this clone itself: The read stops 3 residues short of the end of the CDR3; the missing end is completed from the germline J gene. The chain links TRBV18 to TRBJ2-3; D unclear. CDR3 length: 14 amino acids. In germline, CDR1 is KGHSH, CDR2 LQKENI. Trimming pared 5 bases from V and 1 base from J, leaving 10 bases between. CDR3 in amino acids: CASSFQERTDTQYF. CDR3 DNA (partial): TGTGCCAGCTCATTTCAGGAACGCACAGATACG.

The sequenced CDR3 bases are TGCAGTGAAGGCGGGAGTAAAAATGAG. It translates to CSEGGSKNE. The CDR3 in full is CSEGGSKNEQFF. V gene TRBV20-1 combines with J gene TRBJ2-1; TRBD2 agrees at 7 bases. The CDR3 extends 3 residues past the end of the read, so its final part is completed from the germline J gene. V gave up 7 bases and J gave up 7 bases; unmatched junction bases: 7. The CDR3 is 12 amino acids. Germline CDR1 reads DFQATT; CDR2 reads SNEGSKA (reference sequence).

The CDR3 protein is CASSIDLGTDNEKLFF. CDR3 bases read: TGTGCCAGTAGTATAGATCTGGGGACAGATAATGAAAAA. The J gene is TRBJ1-4, the V gene TRBV19; 7 nucleotides match TRBD1. The CDR3 end lies 3 residues beyond the end of the read and is filled in from the germline J gene. Germline CDR1 LNHDA, CDR2 SQIVND (reference sequence). Trimming cost V 0 bases and J 4 bases; bases outside gene matches: 5. The CDR3 spans 16 residues. The full variable domain, rest sourced from reference TRBV19 and TRBJ1-4, is DGGITQSPKYLFRKEGQNVTLSCEQNLNHDAMYWYRQDPGQGLRLIYYSQIVNDFQKGDIAEGYSVSREKKESFPLTVTSAQKNPTAFYLCASSIDLGTDNEKLFFGSGTQLSVL.

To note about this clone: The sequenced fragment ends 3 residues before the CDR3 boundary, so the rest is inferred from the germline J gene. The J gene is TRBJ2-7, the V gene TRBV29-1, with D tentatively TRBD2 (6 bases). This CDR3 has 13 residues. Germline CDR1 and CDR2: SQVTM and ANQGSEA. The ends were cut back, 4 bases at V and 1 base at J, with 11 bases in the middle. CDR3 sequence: CSVVAGTSYEQYF. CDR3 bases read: TGCAGCGTTGTGGCGGGAACGTCCTACGAG.

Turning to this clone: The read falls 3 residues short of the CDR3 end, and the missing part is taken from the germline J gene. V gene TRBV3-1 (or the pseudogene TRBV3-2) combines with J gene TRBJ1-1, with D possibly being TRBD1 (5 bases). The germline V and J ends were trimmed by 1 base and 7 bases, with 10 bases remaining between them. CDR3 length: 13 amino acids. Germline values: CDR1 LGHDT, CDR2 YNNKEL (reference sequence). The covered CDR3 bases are TGTGCCAGCAGCCAAGTCGTGGGGGGTGAA. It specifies CASSQVVGGE. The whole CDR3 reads CASSQVVGGEAFF.

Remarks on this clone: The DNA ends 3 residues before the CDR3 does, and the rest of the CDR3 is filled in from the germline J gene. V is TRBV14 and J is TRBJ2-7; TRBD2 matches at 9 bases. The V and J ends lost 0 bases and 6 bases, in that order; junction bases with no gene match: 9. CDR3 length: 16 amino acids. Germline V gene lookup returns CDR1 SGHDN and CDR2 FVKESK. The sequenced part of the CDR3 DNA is TGTGCCAGCAGCCAAGATGTTGGTAGCGGGAGCGCCGAG. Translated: CASSQDVGSGSAE. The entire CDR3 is CASSQDVGSGSAEQYF.

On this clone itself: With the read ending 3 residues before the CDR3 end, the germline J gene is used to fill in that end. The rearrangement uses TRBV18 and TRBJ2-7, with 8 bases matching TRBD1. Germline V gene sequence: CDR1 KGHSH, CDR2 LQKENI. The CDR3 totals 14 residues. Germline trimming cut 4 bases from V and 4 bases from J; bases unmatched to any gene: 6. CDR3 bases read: TGTGCCAGCTCACAAGACAGGGGCCGATACGAG. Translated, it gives CASSQDRGRYE. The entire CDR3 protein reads CASSQDRGRYEQYF.

CDR3 amino acids: CASSEALARGAFF. Incomplete CDR3 DNA: TGTGCCAGCAGTGAAGCCCTCGCTAGGGGG. The rearrangement links TRBV6-1 to TRBJ1-1; possible D gene TRBD1, 6 bases. The sequenced fragment ends 3 residues before the CDR3 boundary, so the rest is inferred from the germline J gene. This CDR3 contains 13 residues. The germline gives CDR1 MNHNS, CDR2 SASEGT.

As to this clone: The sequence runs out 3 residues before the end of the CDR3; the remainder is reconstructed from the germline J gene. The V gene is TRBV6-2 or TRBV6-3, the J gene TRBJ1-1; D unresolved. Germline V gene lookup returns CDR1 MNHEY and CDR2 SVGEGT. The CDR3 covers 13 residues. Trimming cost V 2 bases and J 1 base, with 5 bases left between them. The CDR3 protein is CASSYAENTEAFF. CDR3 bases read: TGTGCCAGCAGTTACGCAGAGAACACTGAA.

CDR3 bases read: TGTGCCAGCAGCCAGTCTAGTGGATATCTCTACAATGAG. Protein sequence: CASSQSSGYLYNE. The whole CDR3 protein is CASSQSSGYLYNEQFF. The chain employs TRBV4-2 and TRBJ2-1, with no clear D. The observed sequence ends 3 residues before the CDR3 terminus, with the missing tail filled in from the germline J gene. Trimming stripped 3 bases from V and 3 bases from J, with 15 bases between. Germline assignment: CDR1 LGHNA and CDR2 YNFKEQ. This CDR3 spans 16 amino acids.

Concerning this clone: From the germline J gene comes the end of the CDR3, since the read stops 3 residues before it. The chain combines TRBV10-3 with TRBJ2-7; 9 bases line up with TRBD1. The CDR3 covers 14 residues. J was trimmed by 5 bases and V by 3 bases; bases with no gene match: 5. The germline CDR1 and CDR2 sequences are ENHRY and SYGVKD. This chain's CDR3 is CAISDRDRAHEQYF. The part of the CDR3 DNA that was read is TGTGCCATCAGTGACCGGGACAGGGCCCACGAG.

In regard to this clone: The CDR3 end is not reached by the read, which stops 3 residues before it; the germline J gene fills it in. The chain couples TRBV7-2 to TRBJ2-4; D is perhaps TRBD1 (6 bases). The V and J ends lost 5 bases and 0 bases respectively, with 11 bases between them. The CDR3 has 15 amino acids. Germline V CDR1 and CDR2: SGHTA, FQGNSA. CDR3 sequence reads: CASSKDSLAKNIQYF. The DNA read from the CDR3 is TGTGCCAGCAGCAAGGACAGTCTAGCCAAAAACATT.

The sequenced CDR3 bases are TGTGCCAGCAGCCCCCCAGGCAGAAGCTCCTACGAG. Its translation is CASSPPGRSSYE. The entire CDR3 is CASSPPGRSSYEQYF. The chain recombines TRBV4-2 with TRBJ2-7; D gene ambiguous. Read data end 3 residues before the CDR3 end; the end is taken from the germline J gene. CDR3 size: 15 residues. V was clipped by 4 bases and J by 0 bases, with 13 bases between them. Germline V lookup: CDR1 LGHNA, CDR2 YNFKEQ.

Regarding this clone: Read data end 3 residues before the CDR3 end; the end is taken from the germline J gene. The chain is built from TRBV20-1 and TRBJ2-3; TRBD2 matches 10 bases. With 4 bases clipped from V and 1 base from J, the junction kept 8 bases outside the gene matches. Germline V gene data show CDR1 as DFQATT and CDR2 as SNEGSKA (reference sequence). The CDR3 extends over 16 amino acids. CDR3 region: CSATPPGTSGTDTQYF. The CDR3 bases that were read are TGCAGTGCTACCCCTCCCGGGACTAGCGGCACAGATACG.

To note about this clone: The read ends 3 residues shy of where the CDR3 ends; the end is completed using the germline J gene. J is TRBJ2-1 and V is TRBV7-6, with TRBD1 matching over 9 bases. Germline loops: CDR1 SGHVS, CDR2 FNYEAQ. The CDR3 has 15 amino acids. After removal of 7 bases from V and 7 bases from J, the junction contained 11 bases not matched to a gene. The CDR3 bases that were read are TGTGCCAGCAACCGAGGACAGGGGAACAGGAATGAG. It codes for CASNRGQGNRNE. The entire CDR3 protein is CASNRGQGNRNEQFF.

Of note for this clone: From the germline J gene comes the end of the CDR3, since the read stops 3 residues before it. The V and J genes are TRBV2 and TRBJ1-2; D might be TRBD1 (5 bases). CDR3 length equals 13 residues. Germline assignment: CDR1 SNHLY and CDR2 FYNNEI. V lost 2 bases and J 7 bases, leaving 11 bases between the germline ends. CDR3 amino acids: CASSETGDSGYTF. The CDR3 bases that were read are TGTGCCAGCAGTGAAACGGGGGACTCTGGC.

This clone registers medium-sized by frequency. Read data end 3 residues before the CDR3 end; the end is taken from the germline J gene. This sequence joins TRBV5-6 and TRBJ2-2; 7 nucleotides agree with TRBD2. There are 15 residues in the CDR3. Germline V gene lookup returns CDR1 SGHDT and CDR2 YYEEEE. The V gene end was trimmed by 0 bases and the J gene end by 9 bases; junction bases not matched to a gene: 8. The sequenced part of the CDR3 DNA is TGTGCCAGCAGCTTGGCAGGACTAGGGGTCCGGGAG. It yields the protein CASSLAGLGVRE. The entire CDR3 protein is CASSLAGLGVRELFF.

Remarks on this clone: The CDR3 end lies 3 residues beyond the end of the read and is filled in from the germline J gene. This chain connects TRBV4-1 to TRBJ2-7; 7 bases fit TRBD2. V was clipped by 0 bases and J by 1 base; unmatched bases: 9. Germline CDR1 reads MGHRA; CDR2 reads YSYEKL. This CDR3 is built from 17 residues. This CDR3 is CASSQDRAAGASYEQYF. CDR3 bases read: TGCGCCAGCAGCCAAGATCGAGCGGCGGGAGCGTCCTACGAG.

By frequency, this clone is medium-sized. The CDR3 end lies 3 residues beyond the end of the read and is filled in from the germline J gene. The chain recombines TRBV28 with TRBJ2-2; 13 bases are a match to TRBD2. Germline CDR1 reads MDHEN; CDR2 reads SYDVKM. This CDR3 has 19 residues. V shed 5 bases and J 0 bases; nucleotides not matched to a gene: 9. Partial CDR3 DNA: TGTGCCAGCAGTCGGACTAGCGGGAGAGGGGGCCCGAACACCGGGGAG. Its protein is CASSRTSGRGGPNTGE. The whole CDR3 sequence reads CASSRTSGRGGPNTGELFF.

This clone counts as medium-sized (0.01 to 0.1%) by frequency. CDR3 amino acids: CASSLDRDDEQFF. The sequenced CDR3 bases are TGTGCCAGCAGCTTAGACAGGGATGATGAG. The chain couples TRBV11-2 to TRBJ2-1; D perhaps matches TRBD1 (5 bases). The CDR3 end lies 3 residues beyond the end of the read and is filled in from the germline J gene. Trimming took off 0 bases at V and 8 bases at J, with 8 bases between the two ends. From germline, CDR1 is SGHAT and CDR2 FQNNGV. This CDR3 has 13 residues.

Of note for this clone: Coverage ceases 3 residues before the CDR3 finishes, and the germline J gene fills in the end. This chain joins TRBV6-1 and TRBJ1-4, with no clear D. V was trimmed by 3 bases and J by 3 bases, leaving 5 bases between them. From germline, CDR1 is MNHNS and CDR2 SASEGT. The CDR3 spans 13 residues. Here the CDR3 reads CASSDRPNEKLFF. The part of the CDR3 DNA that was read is TGTGCCAGCAGTGACAGGCCTAATGAAAAA.

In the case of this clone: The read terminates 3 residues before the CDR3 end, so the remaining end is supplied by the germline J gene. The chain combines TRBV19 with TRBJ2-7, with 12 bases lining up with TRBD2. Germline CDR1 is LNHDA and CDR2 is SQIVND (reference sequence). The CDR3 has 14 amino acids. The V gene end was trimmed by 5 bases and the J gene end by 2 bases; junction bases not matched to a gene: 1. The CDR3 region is CASSWTSGTYEQYF. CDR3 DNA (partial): TGTGCCAGTAGTTGGACTAGCGGGACCTACGAG.

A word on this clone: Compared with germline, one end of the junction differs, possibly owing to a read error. CDR3 protein: CASSLAGSRELFF. The part of the CDR3 DNA that was read is TGTGCTAGCAGCTTAGCCGGGTCCAGGGAG. The V and J genes are TRBV7-7 and TRBJ2-2; D is uncertain. The CDR3 is cut off 3 residues early in the read; its end comes from the germline J gene. Looked up from germline, CDR1 is SSHAT and CDR2 is FNYEAQ (reference sequence). This CDR3 has 13 residues.

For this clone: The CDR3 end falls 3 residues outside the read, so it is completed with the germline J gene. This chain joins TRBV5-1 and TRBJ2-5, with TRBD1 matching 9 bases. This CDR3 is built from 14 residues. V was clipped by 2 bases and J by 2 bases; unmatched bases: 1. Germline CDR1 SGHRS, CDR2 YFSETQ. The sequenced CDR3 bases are TGCGCCAGCAGCTTTGGACAGGGGCAAGAGACC. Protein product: CASSFGQGQET. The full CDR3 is CASSFGQGQETQYF.

The part of the CDR3 DNA that was read is TGTGCCAGCAGCCAAACAGCCAATGAG. Amino acids: CASSQTANE. The entire CDR3 protein is CASSQTANEQFF. The chain joins TRBV3-1 (or the pseudogene TRBV3-2) to TRBJ2-1; D is unresolved. The CDR3 end falls 3 residues outside the read, so it is completed with the germline J gene. The CDR3 consists of 12 residues. Looked up from germline, CDR1 is LGHDT and CDR2 is YNNKEL (reference sequence). The V and J ends lost 2 bases and 6 bases respectively, with 5 bases between them.

The CDR3 spells CAWSTGGDQPQHF. CDR3 DNA, as far as it was read: TGTGCCTGGAGTACTGGCGGGGATCAGCCC. The genes are TRBV30 and TRBJ1-5, with D uncertain. Read coverage stops 3 residues before the CDR3 terminus; the germline J gene supplies the remainder. Trimming stripped 2 bases from V and 5 bases from J, with 10 bases between. Germline V lookup: CDR1 GTSNPN, CDR2 SVGIG (reference sequence). The length of the CDR3 is 13 residues. The full variable domain, in which reference TRBV30 and TRBJ1-5 provide the parts outside the CDR3, is SQTIHQWPATLVQPVGSPLSLECTVEGTSNPNLYWYRQAAGRGLQLLFYSVGIGQISSEVPQNLSASRPQDRQFILSSKKLLLSDSGFYLCAWSTGGDQPQHFGDGTRLSIL.